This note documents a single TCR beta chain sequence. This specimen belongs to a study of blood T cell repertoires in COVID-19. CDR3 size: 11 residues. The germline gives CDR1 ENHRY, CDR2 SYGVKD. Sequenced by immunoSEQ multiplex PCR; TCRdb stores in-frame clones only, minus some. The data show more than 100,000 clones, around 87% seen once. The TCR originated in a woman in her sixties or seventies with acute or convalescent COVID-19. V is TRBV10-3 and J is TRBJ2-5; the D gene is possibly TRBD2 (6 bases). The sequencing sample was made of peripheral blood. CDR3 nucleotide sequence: TGTGCGGCGGGAAGCCAAGAGACCCAGTACTTC. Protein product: CAAGSQETQYF.